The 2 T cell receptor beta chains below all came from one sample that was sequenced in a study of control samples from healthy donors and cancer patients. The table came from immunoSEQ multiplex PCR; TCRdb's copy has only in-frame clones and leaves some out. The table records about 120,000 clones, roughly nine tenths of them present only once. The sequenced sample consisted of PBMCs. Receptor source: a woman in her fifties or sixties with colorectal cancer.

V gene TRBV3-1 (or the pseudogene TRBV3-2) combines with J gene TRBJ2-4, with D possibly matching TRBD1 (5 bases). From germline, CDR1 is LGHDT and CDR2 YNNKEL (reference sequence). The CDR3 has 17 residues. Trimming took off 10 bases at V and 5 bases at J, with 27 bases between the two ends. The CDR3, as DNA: TGTGCCACCCCGACAGTTTCATCCAGGCGGCGCCAAAACATTCAGTACTTC. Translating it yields CATPTVSSRRRQNIQYF.

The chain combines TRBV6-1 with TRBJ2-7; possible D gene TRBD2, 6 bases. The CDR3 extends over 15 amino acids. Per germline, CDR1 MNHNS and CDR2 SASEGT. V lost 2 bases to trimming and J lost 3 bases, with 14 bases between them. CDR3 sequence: CASSEFVEGGYEQYF. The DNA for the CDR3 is TGTGCCAGCAGTGAATTCGTAGAGGGAGGCTACGAGCAGTACTTC.